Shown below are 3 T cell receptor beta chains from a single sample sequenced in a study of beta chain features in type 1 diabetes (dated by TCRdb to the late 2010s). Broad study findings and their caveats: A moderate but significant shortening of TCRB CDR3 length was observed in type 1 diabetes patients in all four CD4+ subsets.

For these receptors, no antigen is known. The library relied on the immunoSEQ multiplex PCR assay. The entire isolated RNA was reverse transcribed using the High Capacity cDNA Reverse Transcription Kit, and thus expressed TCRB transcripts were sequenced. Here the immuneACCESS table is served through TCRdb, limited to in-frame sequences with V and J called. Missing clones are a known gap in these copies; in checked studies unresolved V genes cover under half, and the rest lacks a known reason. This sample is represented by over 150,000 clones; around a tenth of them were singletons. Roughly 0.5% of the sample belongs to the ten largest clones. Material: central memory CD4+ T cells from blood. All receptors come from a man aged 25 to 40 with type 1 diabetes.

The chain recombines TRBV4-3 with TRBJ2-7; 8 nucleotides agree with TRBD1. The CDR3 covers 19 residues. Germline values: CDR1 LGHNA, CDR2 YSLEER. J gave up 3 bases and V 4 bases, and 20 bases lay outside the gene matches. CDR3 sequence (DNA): TGCGCCAGCAGCCTATACCCCGTTAGGGGGACAGGAGCAGTCTACGAGCAGTACTTC. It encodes CASSLYPVRGTGAVYEQYF.

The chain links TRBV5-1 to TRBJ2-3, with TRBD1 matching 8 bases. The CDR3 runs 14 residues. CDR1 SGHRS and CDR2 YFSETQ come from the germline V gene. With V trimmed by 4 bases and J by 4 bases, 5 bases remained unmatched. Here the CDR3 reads CASSPTGDADTQYF. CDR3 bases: TGCGCCAGCAGCCCGACAGGGGATGCAGATACGCAGTATTTT. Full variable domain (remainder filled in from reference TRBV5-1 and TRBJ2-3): KAGVTQTPRYLIKTRGQQVTLSCSPISGHRSVSWYQQTPGQGLQFLFEYFSETQRNKGNFPGRFSGRQFSNSRSEMNVSTLELGDSALYLCASSPTGDADTQYFGPGTRLTVL.

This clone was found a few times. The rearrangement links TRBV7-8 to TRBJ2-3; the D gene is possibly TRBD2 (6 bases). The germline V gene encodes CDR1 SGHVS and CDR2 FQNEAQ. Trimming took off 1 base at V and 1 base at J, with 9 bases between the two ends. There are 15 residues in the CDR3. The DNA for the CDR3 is TGTGCCAGCAGCTTAGGGTGGAGGGGCACAGATACGCAGTATTTT. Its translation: CASSLGWRGTDTQYF.